The sample holds many counts of the clone carrying this T cell receptor (beta chain). Preparing the TCRbeta library involved the use of unique molecular identifiers. Using its own MiXCR run on the PCR reads, TCRdb lists one record per CDR3 protein. The sample has about 260,000 distinct CDR3 sequences; 7.5% to 9.5% are singletons. The entry originates in a study of T-cell reconstitution after alpha-beta-depleted transplantation in children. Germline V gene lookup returns CDR1 SGHTA and CDR2 FQGTGA. The germline V and J ends were trimmed by 4 bases and 7 bases, with 16 bases remaining between them. The CDR3 loop spans 15 amino acids.

The source material was PBMCs, mostly from graft donor cells, sampled 180 days after TCRalphabeta/CD19-depleted stem cell transplant. The receptor was isolated from a male patient younger than 18 who had a stem cell transplant for acute lymphoblastic leukemia, so the T cells may come from the graft donor. This chain links TRBV7-3 with TRBJ1-4; D is ambiguous. CDR3 protein: CASSSWAIGGEKLFF. In nucleotides, the CDR3 is TGTGCCAGCAGCTCCTGGGCCATAGGAGGTGAAAAACTGTTTTTT.